The T cell receptor (beta chain) under discussion was sequenced for a study of blood T cells in healthy people across ages. Points from the study as a whole: Both naive CD4+ cell counts and diversity were greater in long-lived donors than in aged donors.

About this clonotype: Antigen: not known.

The use of a sample-barcoded 5' primer and a J-beta primer mix characterized a second PCR of about 6 to 12 cycles. Tags on each cDNA molecule came from a template-switch adaptor with 12 random nucleotides. Using its own MiXCR run on the 5' RACE reads, TCRdb lists one record per CDR3 protein. Of more than 1,000,000 distinct CDR3 sequences listed, 20% to 25% were seen once; the top ten hold approximately 0.71%. The junction had 7 bases not matched to a gene; V was cut back by 5 bases and J by 6 bases. This CDR3 region has 14 residues. Peripheral blood samples of 9 to 10 milliliters were drawn from each donor. The same data also went into a second study, on T cells of mothers and their children.

The TCR comes from a girl aged 2 to 10 in good health. Sample: blood. The chain has TRBV12-3 or TRBV12-4 and TRBJ2-1, with TRBD2 identical over 7 bases. This CDR3 is CASSGLERANEQFF. The CDR3 DNA reads TGTGCCAGCAGTGGACTAGAACGGGCCAATGAGCAGTTCTTC.